This TCR beta chain was identified in a study of T-cell memory formation after mild COVID-19. This clonotype was recorded a few times. The CDR3 totals 15 residues. V lost 0 bases to trimming and J lost 0 bases, with 6 bases between them. Per germline, CDR1 LGHNA and CDR2 YSLEER. TCRdb itself ran the 5' RACE reads through MiXCR, one entry per CDR3 protein. This table has 120,000 or so distinct CDR3 sequences, around 15% appearing once. The clonotype originates from a man aged 18 to 29 who had mild COVID-19 (a few samples of this study predate the infection). Cell type and time point are not known. The chain uses TRBV4-3 and TRBJ1-5, with D unclear. The sample consisted of PBMCs or a T cell subset sorted from them (not recorded which). The CDR3 sequence: CASSQEGYSNQPQHF. The CDR3 nucleotides are TGCGCCAGCAGCCAAGAAGGGTATAGCAATCAGCCCCAGCATTTT.